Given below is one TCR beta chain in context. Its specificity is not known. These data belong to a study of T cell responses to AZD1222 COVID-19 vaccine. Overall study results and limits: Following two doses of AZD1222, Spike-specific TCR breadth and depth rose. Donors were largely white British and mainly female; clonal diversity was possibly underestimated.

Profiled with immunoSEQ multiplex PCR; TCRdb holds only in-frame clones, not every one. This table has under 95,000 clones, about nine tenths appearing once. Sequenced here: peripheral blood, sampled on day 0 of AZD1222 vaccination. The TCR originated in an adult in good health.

The CDR3 region is CASSDGTHTGELFF. In nucleotides, the CDR3 is TGTGCCAGCAGTGACGGGACCCATACCGGGGAGCTGTTTTTT. This rearrangement joins TRBV6-2 or TRBV6-3 to TRBJ2-2; D might be TRBD1 or TRBD2, each matching 5 bases. With 5 bases removed from V and 5 bases from J, the gap between germline ends came to 12 bases. From germline, CDR1 is MNHEY and CDR2 SVGEGT. The CDR3 consists of 14 residues.